Given below is one TCR beta chain in context. The entry originates in a study of radiotherapy plus CTLA-4 blockade in lung cancer. Germline CDR1 KGHSH, CDR2 LQKENI. The CDR3 runs to 14 residues. Trimming took 3 bases from V and 6 from J; bases not matched to a gene: 4. Only in-frame clones appear in the TCRdb table, and some are missing; sequencing was by immunoSEQ multiplex PCR. Of approximately 52,000 clones listed, about three quarters were seen once; the top ten hold 2% to 3%. This sample comprised peripheral blood, obtained from a patient treated with radiotherapy plus ipilimumab. The genes are TRBV18 and TRBJ1-5; 8 positions agree with TRBD1. The receptor comes from a human donor with non-small cell lung cancer whose response to radiotherapy plus ipilimumab could not be evaluated. In DNA, the CDR3 is TGTGCCAGCTCACCGTCAGGGGGCGGTCAGCCCCAGCATTTT. It translates to CASSPSGGGQPQHF. The complete variable domain, with remaining parts taken from reference TRBV18 and TRBJ1-5, reads NAGVMQNPRHLVRRRGQEARLRCSPMKGHSHVYWYRQLPEEGLKFMVYLQKENIIDESGMPKERFSAEFPKEGPSILRIQQVVRGDSAAYFCASSPSGGGQPQHFGDGTRLSIL.